This TCR beta chain was captured by sequencing in a study of OX40 agonist ivuxolimab in advanced cancers. This clone is classed as medium-sized (0.01 to 0.1%). TCRdb's table, derived via immunoSEQ multiplex PCR, lists solely in-frame clones and lacks some. The repertoire holds 60,000 to 85,000 clones, with 75% to 90% as singletons. V gave up 1 base and J gave up 0 bases; unmatched junction bases: 6. The V gene's germline CDR1 is SGDLS and CDR2 YYNGEE. The CDR3 sequence is 17 residues long. V usage is TRBV9 and J usage is TRBJ2-2; 7 nucleotides line up with TRBD2. The sequenced sample was CD4+ or CD8+ T cells sorted from blood, obtained in a trial of the OX40 agonist ivuxolimab. This clonotype was sampled from an adult with an advanced solid tumor such as melanoma, head and neck, liver or kidney cancer. Here the CDR3 reads CASSVRRGDANTGELFF. CDR3 in DNA: TGTGCCAGCAGCGTAAGACGGGGGGACGCGAACACCGGGGAGCTGTTTTTT.